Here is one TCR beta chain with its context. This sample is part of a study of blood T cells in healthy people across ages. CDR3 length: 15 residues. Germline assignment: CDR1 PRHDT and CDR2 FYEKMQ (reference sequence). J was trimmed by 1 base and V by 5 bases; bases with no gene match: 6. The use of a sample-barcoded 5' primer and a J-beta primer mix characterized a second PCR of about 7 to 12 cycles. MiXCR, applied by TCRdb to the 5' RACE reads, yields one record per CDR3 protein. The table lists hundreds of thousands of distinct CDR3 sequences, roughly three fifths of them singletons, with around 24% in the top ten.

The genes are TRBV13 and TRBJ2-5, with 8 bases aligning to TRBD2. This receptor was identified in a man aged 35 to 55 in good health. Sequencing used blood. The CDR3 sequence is CASSRGGGSQETQYF. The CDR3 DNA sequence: TGTGCCAGCAGCCGGGGGGGAGGATCCCAAGAGACCCAGTACTTC.